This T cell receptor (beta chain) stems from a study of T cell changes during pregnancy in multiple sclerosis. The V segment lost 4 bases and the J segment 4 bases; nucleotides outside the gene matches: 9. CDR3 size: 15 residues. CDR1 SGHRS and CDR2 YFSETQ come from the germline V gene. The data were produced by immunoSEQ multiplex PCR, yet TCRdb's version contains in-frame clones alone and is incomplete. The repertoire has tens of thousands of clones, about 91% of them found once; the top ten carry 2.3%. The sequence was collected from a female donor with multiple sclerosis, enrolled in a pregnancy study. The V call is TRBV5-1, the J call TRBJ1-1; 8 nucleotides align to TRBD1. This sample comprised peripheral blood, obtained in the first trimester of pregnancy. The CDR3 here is CASSGSGGVGTEAFF. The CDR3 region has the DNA TGCGCCAGCAGCGGCTCAGGGGGCGTCGGCACTGAAGCTTTCTTT.